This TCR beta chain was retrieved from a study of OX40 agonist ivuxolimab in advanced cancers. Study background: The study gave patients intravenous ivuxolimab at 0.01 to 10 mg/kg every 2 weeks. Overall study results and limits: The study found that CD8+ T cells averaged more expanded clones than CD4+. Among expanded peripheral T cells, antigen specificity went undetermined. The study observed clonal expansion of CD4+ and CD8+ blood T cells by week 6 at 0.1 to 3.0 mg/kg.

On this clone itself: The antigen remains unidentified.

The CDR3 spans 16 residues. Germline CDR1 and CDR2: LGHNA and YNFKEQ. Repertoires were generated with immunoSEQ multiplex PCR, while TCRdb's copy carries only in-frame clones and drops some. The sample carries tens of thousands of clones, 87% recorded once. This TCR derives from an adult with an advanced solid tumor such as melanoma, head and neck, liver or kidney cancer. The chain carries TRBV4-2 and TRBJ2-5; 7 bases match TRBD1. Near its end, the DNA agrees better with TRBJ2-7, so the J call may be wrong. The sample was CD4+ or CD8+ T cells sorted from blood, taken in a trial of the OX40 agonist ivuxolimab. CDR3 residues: CASSQEGTAISYEQYF. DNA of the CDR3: TGTGCCAGCAGCCAAGAAGGGACAGCAATCTCCTACGAGCAGTACTTC.